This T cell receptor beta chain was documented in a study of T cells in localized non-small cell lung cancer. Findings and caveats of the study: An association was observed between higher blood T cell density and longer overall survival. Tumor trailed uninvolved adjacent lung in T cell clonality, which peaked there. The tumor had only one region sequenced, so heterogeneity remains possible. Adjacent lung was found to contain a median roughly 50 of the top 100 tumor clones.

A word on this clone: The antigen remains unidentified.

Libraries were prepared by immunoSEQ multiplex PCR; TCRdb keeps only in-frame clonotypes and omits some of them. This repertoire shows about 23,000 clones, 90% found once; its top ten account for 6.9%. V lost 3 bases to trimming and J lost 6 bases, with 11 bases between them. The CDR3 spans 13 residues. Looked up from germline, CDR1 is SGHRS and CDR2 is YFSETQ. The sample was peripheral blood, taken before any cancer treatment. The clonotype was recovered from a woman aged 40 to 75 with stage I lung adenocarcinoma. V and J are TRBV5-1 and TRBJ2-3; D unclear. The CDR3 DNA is TGCGCCAGCAGCTCCGGGCGCCTGGATACGCAGTATTTT. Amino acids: CASSSGRLDTQYF.